This entry features one T cell receptor (beta chain) sequence. PBMCs were isolated by Ficoll-Paque density gradient centrifugation, using around 10 ml of fresh peripheral blood as the starting material. Investigators amplified TCR beta CDR3 regions from RNA transcripts. The library came from an HTBI-primed first-round RT-PCR and a second-round multiplex PCR. MiXCR, applied by TCRdb to the multiplex PCR reads, yields one record per CDR3 protein. The sample has hundreds of thousands of distinct CDR3 sequences; roughly 50% are singletons. The germline V gene encodes CDR1 SEHNR and CDR2 FQNEAQ (reference sequence). The CDR3 length is 12 residues. J gave up 1 base and V 8 bases, and 1 base lay outside the gene matches. This specimen comes from a study of Graves' ophthalmopathy and Graves' hyperthyroidism. Turning to the study itself: Peripheral blood sampling preceded any treatment and occurred at initial diagnosis.

The chain carries TRBV7-9 and TRBJ1-2; 7 bases align to TRBD1. The sequence derives from an adult man with Graves' ophthalmopathy. The sequenced sample consisted of peripheral blood. For the CDR3, the DNA is TGTGCCAGCCGGGACAGTAACTATGGCTACACCTTC. Protein product: CASRDSNYGYTF.